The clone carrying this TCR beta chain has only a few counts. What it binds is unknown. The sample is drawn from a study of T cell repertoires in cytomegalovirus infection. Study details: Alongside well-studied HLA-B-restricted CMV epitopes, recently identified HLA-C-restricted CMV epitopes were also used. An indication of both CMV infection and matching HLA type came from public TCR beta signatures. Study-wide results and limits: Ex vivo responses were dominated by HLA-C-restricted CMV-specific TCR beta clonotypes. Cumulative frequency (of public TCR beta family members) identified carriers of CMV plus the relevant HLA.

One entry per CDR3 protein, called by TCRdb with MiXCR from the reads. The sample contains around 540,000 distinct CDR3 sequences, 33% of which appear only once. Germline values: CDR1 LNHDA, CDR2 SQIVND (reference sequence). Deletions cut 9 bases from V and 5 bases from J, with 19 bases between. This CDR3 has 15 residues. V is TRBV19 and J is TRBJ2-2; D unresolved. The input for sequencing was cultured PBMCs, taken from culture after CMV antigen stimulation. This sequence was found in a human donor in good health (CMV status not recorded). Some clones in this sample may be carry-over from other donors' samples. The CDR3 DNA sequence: TGTGCCAGCCGGGCGGCGACTTTCACAACCGGGGAGCTGTTTTTT. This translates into CASRAATFTTGELFF.